This T cell receptor (beta chain) was retrieved from a study of cytomegalovirus exposure and HLA in healthy donors. Study-level information: The approximately 110 validation repertoires were reported in a later analysis to have been generated on the same platform as the roughly 680 first-cohort repertoires. Study observations and caveats: Associated with cytomegalovirus, according to the listing, were 164 TCR beta chains.

The germline CDR1 and CDR2 sequences are SEHNR and FQNEAQ (reference sequence). CDR3 length: 15 residues. The trim removed 4 bases at V and 2 bases at J, leaving 6 bases unmatched. TCRdb's copy holds only in-frame clones and misses some; the assay was immunoSEQ multiplex PCR. The sample includes about 170,000 clones, roughly nine tenths of them seen just once. The donors were part of the validation cohort of 95 to 150 subjects. That cohort was separate from the first cohort, which comprised roughly 670 subjects. As regards this clone: No antigen is known for it.

The source of this sequence is a man younger than 35 in good health and CMV-seropositive. The chain carries TRBV7-9 and TRBJ2-7, with 9 bases identical to TRBD1. Sequenced: PBMCs. The CDR3: CASSSKDRGAYEQYF. In DNA form, the CDR3 reads TGTGCCAGCAGCTCAAAAGACAGGGGGGCCTACGAGCAGTACTTC.